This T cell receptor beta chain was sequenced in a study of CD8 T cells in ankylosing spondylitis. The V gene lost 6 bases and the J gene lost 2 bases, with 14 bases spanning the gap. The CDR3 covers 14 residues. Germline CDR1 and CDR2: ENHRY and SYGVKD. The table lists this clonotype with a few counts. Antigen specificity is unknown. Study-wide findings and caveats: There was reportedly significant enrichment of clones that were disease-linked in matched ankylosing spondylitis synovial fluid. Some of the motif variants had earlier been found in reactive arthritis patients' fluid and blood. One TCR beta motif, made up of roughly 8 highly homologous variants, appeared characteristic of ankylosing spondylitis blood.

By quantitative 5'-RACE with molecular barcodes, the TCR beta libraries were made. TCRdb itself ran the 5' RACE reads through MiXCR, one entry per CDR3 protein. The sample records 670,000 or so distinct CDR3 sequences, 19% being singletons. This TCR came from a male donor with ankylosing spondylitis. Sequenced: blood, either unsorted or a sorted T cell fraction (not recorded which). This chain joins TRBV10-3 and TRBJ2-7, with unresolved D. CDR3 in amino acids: CAISTQVGTYEQYF. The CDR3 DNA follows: TGTGCCATCAGCACGCAGGTGGGAACCTACGAGCAGTACTTC.